The clone carrying this TCR beta chain appeared a few times. The second PCR ran roughly 7 to 12 cycles with a sample-barcoded 5' primer and J-beta primers. TCRdb recomputed calls from the 5' RACE reads with MiXCR, one row per CDR3 protein. The table lists 950,000 to 1,200,000 distinct CDR3 sequences, less than 45% of them singletons. The sample comes from a study of blood T cells in healthy people across ages. Between the trimmed V and J ends, which lost 0 bases and 7 bases, there was a span of 15 bases. The CDR3 length is 15 residues. Germline V lookup: CDR1 MGHRA, CDR2 YSYEKL. Sequenced input: blood. J is TRBJ1-2 and V is TRBV4-1; weak D call: TRBD1 (5 bases). The TCR comes from a man aged 18 to 30 in good health. The CDR3 loop reads CASSQDNPRAFGYTF. CDR3 sequence (DNA): TGCGCCAGCAGCCAAGATAATCCCAGGGCCTTTGGCTACACCTTC.